This is a list of T cell receptor beta chains from one sample in a study of radiotherapy plus CTLA-4 blockade in lung cancer. Using immunoSEQ multiplex PCR, the repertoire was profiled, and TCRdb retains in-frame clones only, with some absent. The repertoire has roughly 97,000 clones, 65% to 85% of them found once; the top ten carry roughly 3.1%. The material was peripheral blood, obtained from a patient treated with radiotherapy plus ipilimumab. The receptors originated from a human donor with non-small cell lung cancer who had a partial response to radiotherapy plus ipilimumab. Some clones in this sample may be carry-over from other donors' samples. Each CDR3 is given with its conserved first and last residue. D genes are given only for firm matches. Rows give clone size only sometimes, using once, few, many, or a class for an expanded clone.

size	length	D	V	J	DNA	CDR3
.	14	.	TRBV5-1	TRBJ2-3	TGCGCCAGCAGCTTGGGGAGGGTCACAGATACGCAGTATTTT	CASSLGRVTDTQYF
once	14	TRBD1	TRBV7-2	TRBJ2-3	TGTGCCAGCAGCTCCAGGGGGCGCACAGATACGCAGTATTTT	CASSSRGRTDTQYF
.	15	TRBD1	TRBV29-1	TRBJ2-3	TGCAGCGCCCAACTGGGGGCCAGGGGGACAGATACGCAGTATTTT	CSAQLGARGTDTQYF
.	13	TRBD2	TRBV6-5	TRBJ2-1	TGTGCCAGCAGTCGACTAGCGGGAACCGAGCAGTTCTTC	CASSRLAGTEQFF
once	16	.	TRBV1	TRBJ2-1	TGCACCAGCAGCCAATGTACTAGCGCTTTGTACAATGAGCAGTTCTTC	CTSSQCTSALYNEQFF
.	11	.	TRBV10-2	TRBJ2-1	TGCGCCAGCAGCTTAGCAGCGGAGCAGTTCTTC	CASSLAAEQFF
few	12	.	TRBV7-2	TRBJ2-4	TGTGCCAGCAGCTTAGGCGGCAACGTTCAGTACTTC	CASSLGGNVQYF
.	13	.	TRBV27	TRBJ2-7	TGTGCCAGCGCCCTGATAGCGCGCTACGAGCAGTACTTC	CASALIARYEQYF
.	14	.	TRBV28	TRBJ2-5	TGTGCCAGCAGCCCCCCAAGCGGACAAGAGACCCAGTACTTC	CASSPPSGQETQYF
.	12	.	TRBV29-1	TRBJ2-3	TGCAGCGACTACCCAAGCACAGATACGCAGTATTTT	CSDYPSTDTQYF
.	15	.	TRBV7-9	TRBJ2-5	TGTGCCAGCAGCTTCGGGTCCGGCGGGTCGGACACCCAGTACTTC	CASSFGSGGSDTQYF
.	16	TRBD1	TRBV19	TRBJ2-5	TGTGCCAGTAGTACCGGGACAGGGGCTTGGTTAGAGACCCAGTACTTC	CASSTGTGAWLETQYF
few	13	.	TRBV11-2	TRBJ2-3	TGTGCCAGTACTTCAGCGACTAGGTATACGCAGTATTTT	CASTSATRYTQYF
.	18	.	TRBV7-3	TRBJ2-1	TGTGCCAGCAGCTTATTAGTAGGTTTCAGGGTGCCCTACAATGAGCAGTTCTTC	CASSLLVGFRVPYNEQFF
.	15	.	TRBV18	TRBJ2-5	TGTGCCAGCTCACCAGTTGGGGCCTTCCAAGAGACCCAGTACTTC	CASSPVGAFQETQYF
few	15	.	TRBV7-9	TRBJ1-1	TGTGCCAGCAGCCTCGTGGAGGGCTTGAACACTGAAGCTTTCTTT	CASSLVEGLNTEAFF
.	12	.	TRBV18	TRBJ2-3	TGTGCCAGCTCACCATCGGGAGATACGCAGTATTTT	CASSPSGDTQYF
.	13	.	TRBV5-5	TRBJ1-5	TGTGCCAGCAGCCCAGGGGTGGGTCAGCCCCAGCATTTT	CASSPGVGQPQHF
.	17	.	TRBV30	TRBJ2-6	TGTGCCTGGAGGCGGGGCAGGTTGGGCCCTGGGGCCAACGTCCTGACTTTC	CAWRRGRLGPGANVLTF
.	15	.	TRBV9	TRBJ1-5	TGTGCCAGCAGCGTAGGGGGGCGTAGCAATCAGCCCCAGCATTTT	CASSVGGRSNQPQHF
.	15	TRBD1	TRBV4-3	TRBJ2-5	TGCGCCAGCAGCCAAGGGACAGGGTCAGAGGAGACCCAGTACTTC	CASSQGTGSEETQYF
.	14	.	TRBV10-3	TRBJ2-5	TGTGCCATCAGCCCTAGAACATGGCAAGAGACCCAGTACTTC	CAISPRTWQETQYF